This entry lists 20 T cell receptor beta chains sequenced from one sample in a study of cytomegalovirus exposure and HLA in healthy donors. It was with 60 Vbeta and 13 Jbeta primers that the PCR ran. Assay: immunoSEQ multiplex PCR; the TCRdb copy retains only in-frame clones and omits some. The sample lists 150,000 to 200,000 clones; roughly 80% were seen once. Sample: PBMCs. The source of these receptors is a man aged 30-40 years in good health and CMV-seropositive.

This chain links TRBV11-2 with TRBJ2-7; a possible D gene is TRBD1 (5 bases). The CDR3 has 15 residues. Between the trimmed V and J ends, which lost 0 bases and 3 bases, there was a span of 12 bases. CDR1 is SGHAT and CDR2 is FQNNGV in the germline V gene. The CDR3 DNA reads as TGTGCCAGCAGCTTAGATCCCAGGGCCCACTACGAGCAGTACTTC. It specifies CASSLDPRAHYEQYF.

This clone was counted only a few times. The V gene is TRBV29-1, the J gene TRBJ1-1; TRBD1 matches at 9 bases. V lost 6 bases, J lost 0 bases, and 17 bases stayed unmatched. The CDR3 is 18 residues long. In germline, CDR1 is SQVTM, CDR2 ANQGSEA. CDR3 in DNA: TGCAGCGTGGGACAGGGCCCCGAACGTGGATTAATGAACACTGAAGCTTTCTTT. Translated: CSVGQGPERGLMNTEAFF.

This clone was recorded once. The chain is built from TRBV21-1 and TRBJ2-7; the table gives TRBD2 as D, unverified against the DNA. TRBV21-1 is reported as a pseudogene. There are 11 residues in the CDR3. In DNA form, the CDR3 reads TGTGCCAGCAGCAATACTATCGAGCAGTACTTC. Translated, it gives CASSNTIEQYF.

This chain joins TRBV7-9 and TRBJ2-3; D may be TRBD2 (6 bases). This CDR3 has 15 amino acids. CDR1 is SEHNR and CDR2 is FQNEAQ in the germline V gene (reference sequence). Between the trimmed V and J ends, which lost 0 bases and 2 bases, there was a span of 9 bases. CDR3 sequence reads: CASSLASGHTDTQYF. In DNA, the CDR3 is TGTGCCAGCAGCTTAGCTAGCGGACACACAGATACGCAGTATTTT.

CDR3 amino acids: CASSYRSSYNSPLHF. The CDR3 DNA reads as TGTGCCAGCAGTTACCGGAGTTCCTATAATTCACCCCTCCACTTT. V and J are TRBV6-5 and TRBJ1-6; D ambiguous. This CDR3 is built from 15 residues. Germline V CDR1 and CDR2: MNHEY, SVGAGI. The V end lost 2 bases, the J end lost 1 base, and 6 bases lay between the germline ends.

About this clone: This CDR3 is also generated by other DNA sequences in the sample. The rearrangement uses TRBV19 and TRBJ2-1; 10 bases agree with TRBD1. The CDR3 runs to 18 residues. Germline CDR1 LNHDA, CDR2 SQIVND (reference sequence). The V segment lost 9 bases and the J segment 3 bases; nucleotides outside the gene matches: 17. CDR3 nucleotide sequence: TGTGCCAGCAGCTCGACAGGGGGCATGGTAGCGGTCTACAATGAGCAGTTCTTC. It is translated as CASSSTGGMVAVYNEQFF.

The chain uses TRBV5-5 and TRBJ2-7, with TRBD2 as a possible D gene (6 bases). Germline-derived CDR1 and CDR2 are SGHKS and YYEKEE (reference sequence). The CDR3 contains 16 residues. Deletions cut 9 bases from V and 1 base from J, with 23 bases between. In DNA, the CDR3 is TGTGCCACCGCGCTTGGGGGGAGTGGGCGTTCCTACGAGCAGTACTTC. Translated, it gives CATALGGSGRSYEQYF. Full variable domain (missing parts from reference TRBV5-5 and TRBJ2-7): DAGVTQSPTHLIKTRGQQVTLRCSPISGHKSVSWYQQVLGQGPQFIFQYYEKEERGRGNFPDRFSARQFPNYSSELNVNALLLGDSALYLCATALGGSGRSYEQYFGPGTRLTVT.

The chain carries TRBV5-1 and TRBJ2-5, with 8 bases matching TRBD2. J lost 5 bases, V lost 4 bases, and 10 bases had no gene match. The CDR3 has 15 amino acids. From germline, CDR1 is SGHRS and CDR2 YFSETQ. Here the CDR3 DNA reads TGCGCCAGCAGCGGACCGGGACTAGTCGCGGAGACCCAGTACTTC. The encoded protein is CASSGPGLVAETQYF.

This clone was counted a few times. The chain couples TRBV6-4 to TRBJ2-3; 11 nucleotides align to TRBD2. With V trimmed by 2 bases and J by 6 bases, 1 base remained unmatched. Germline V gene data show CDR1 as MRHNA and CDR2 as SNTAGT. The CDR3 loop spans 14 amino acids. The CDR3 DNA reads TGTGCCAGCAGTGACGGACTAGCGGGTGATACGCAGTATTTT. Its translation is CASSDGLAGDTQYF.

The chain employs TRBV6-5 and TRBJ2-1; 10 bases map to TRBD1. The CDR3 consists of 13 residues. Trimming at V came to 6 bases and at J to 7 bases, leaving 3 bases not matched to a gene. In germline, CDR1 is MNHEY, CDR2 SVGAGI. CDR3 protein: CASSWDRGNEQFF. The CDR3 DNA follows: TGTGCCAGCAGCTGGGACAGGGGAAATGAGCAGTTCTTC.

V and J are TRBV30 and TRBJ1-3; D ambiguous. From germline, CDR1 is GTSNPN and CDR2 SVGIG (reference sequence). V shed 0 bases and J shed 0 bases, with 9 bases lying between them. This CDR3 region has 15 residues. CDR3 loop: CAWSVNTYSGNTIYF. The DNA for the CDR3 is TGTGCCTGGAGTGTAAACACATACTCTGGAAACACCATATATTTT.

This chain joins TRBV5-1 and TRBJ2-7; TRBD2 aligns across 12 bases. With 5 bases clipped from V and 5 bases from J, the junction kept 5 bases outside the gene matches. CDR3 size: 14 residues. Looked up from germline, CDR1 is SGHRS and CDR2 is YFSETQ. The CDR3 here is CASRSLAGGNEQYF. In nucleotides, the CDR3 is TGCGCCAGCAGATCCCTAGCGGGAGGGAACGAGCAGTACTTC.

This sequence joins TRBV7-9 and TRBJ1-2; tentatively, D is TRBD1 (5 bases). V lost 5 bases and J 6 bases, leaving 19 bases between the germline ends. Germline V CDR1 and CDR2: SEHNR, FQNEAQ (reference sequence). This CDR3 spans 15 amino acids. CDR3 nucleotides: TGTGCCAGCAGCCAAGGGCCAGCAGGGAAACATGGCTACACCTTC. Protein: CASSQGPAGKHGYTF. Combining the CDR3 with reference TRBV7-9 and TRBJ1-2 gives the whole variable domain DTGVSQNPRHKITKRGQNVTFRCDPISEHNRLYWYRQTLGQGPEFLTYFQNEAQLEKSRLLSDRFSAERPKGSFSTLEIQRTEQGDSAMYLCASSQGPAGKHGYTFGSGTRLTVV.

Worth noting for this clone: At the DNA level, this CDR3 is encoded by other sequences in the same sample as well. The chain couples TRBV5-1 to TRBJ2-1; the match to TRBD1 covers 9 bases. Germline V CDR1 and CDR2: SGHRS, YFSETQ. V lost 4 bases and J lost 0; bases outside the gene matches: 2. CDR3 length: 15 residues. The CDR3 bases are TGCGCCAGCAGCCCGGGACAGGGCTCCTACAATGAGCAGTTCTTC. This sequence encodes CASSPGQGSYNEQFF.

V gene TRBV6-1 combines with J gene TRBJ1-1, with 10 bases matching TRBD1. The CDR3 is 15 amino acids. The germline V gene has CDR1 MNHNS and CDR2 SASEGT. Trimming cost V 5 bases and J 4 bases; bases outside gene matches: 7. The DNA for the CDR3 is TGTGCCAGCAGTCAAGGGGGACAGGGGCCCACTGAAGCTTTCTTT. Translation gives CASSQGGQGPTEAFF.

The chain joins TRBV2 to TRBJ1-1; 8 bases agree with TRBD1. The CDR3 length is 14 residues. Germline V CDR1 and CDR2: SNHLY, FYNNEI. V lost 2 bases to trimming and J lost 10 bases; unmatched junction nucleotides: 9. The CDR3 nucleotides read TGTGCCAGCAGTGAACTGGTCAGGGGGCAGTTAGCTTTCTTT. Translation gives CASSELVRGQLAFF.

CDR3 in amino acids: CASSPGQPANEQYF. The CDR3 DNA sequence: TGTGCCAGCTCACCAGGACAGCCCGCTAACGAGCAGTACTTC. This chain joins TRBV18 and TRBJ2-7, with TRBD1 as a possible D gene (6 bases). The CDR3 has 14 amino acids. V was clipped by 2 bases and J by 5 bases, with 13 bases between them. The germline V gene has CDR1 KGHSH and CDR2 LQKENI.

This chain joins TRBV4-3 and TRBJ1-2; D unresolved. The V and J ends lost 1 base and 5 bases respectively, with 23 bases between them. CDR1 LGHNA and CDR2 YSLEER come from the germline V gene. The CDR3 has 18 residues. The CDR3 protein is CASSQVLNFGTRDYGYTF. CDR3 sequence (DNA): TGCGCCAGCAGCCAAGTACTGAACTTCGGAACGAGGGATTATGGCTACACCTTC.

V gene TRBV19 combines with J gene TRBJ2-2, with D uncertain. The V gene's germline CDR1 is LNHDA and CDR2 SQIVND (reference sequence). This CDR3 region has 15 residues. Trimming pared 4 bases from V and 7 bases from J, leaving 16 bases between. Written as DNA, the CDR3 is TGTGCCAGTAGTACCCCCACCCACAGTGTCGGGGAGCTGTTTTTT. This codes for CASSTPTHSVGELFF.

The chain uses TRBV6-4 and TRBJ1-2; 10 nucleotides align to TRBD1. The CDR3 is made up of 14 amino acids. The ends lost 3 bases at V and 5 bases at J; junction bases unmatched: 3. In germline, CDR1 is MRHNA, CDR2 SNTAGT. The CDR3 DNA reads TGTGCCAGCAGTGAGCGGACAGGGGGATATGGCTACACCTTC. Its protein product is CASSERTGGYGYTF.